The 21 T cell receptor beta chains below were found in one sample sequenced in a study of T cell responses to AZD1222 COVID-19 vaccine. Libraries were prepared by immunoSEQ multiplex PCR; TCRdb keeps only in-frame clonotypes and omits some of them. The sample lists 75,000 to 95,000 clones, about 85% occurring once. The input for sequencing was peripheral blood, taken 28 days after the second AZD1222 dose. The source of these receptors is an adult who received the AZD1222 COVID-19 vaccine.

V and J are TRBV15 and TRBJ1-1; D possibly corresponds to TRBD1 (6 bases). CDR3 length: 18 residues. Germline CDR1 and CDR2: LNHNV and YYDKDF (reference sequence). V lost 0 bases to trimming and J lost 2 bases, with 19 bases between them. CDR3 nucleotides: TGTGCCACCAGCAGAGATCTGGATGGGGGCTATCGAAACACTGAAGCTTTCTTT. This sequence encodes CATSRDLDGGYRNTEAFF.

CDR3: CASSVGPLAGTDEQFF. The CDR3 coding sequence is TGTGCCAGCAGCGTAGGCCCCCTAGCGGGAACGGATGAGCAGTTCTTC. V gene TRBV9 combines with J gene TRBJ2-1; 9 positions match TRBD2. Trimming removed 0 bases from V and 8 bases from J; junction bases left unmatched: 9. The germline V gene encodes CDR1 SGDLS and CDR2 YYNGEE. The CDR3 has 16 residues.

The rearrangement links TRBV11-2 to TRBJ1-1; TRBD1 aligns across 10 bases. The ends lost 3 bases at V and 0 bases at J; junction bases unmatched: 7. From germline, CDR1 is SGHAT and CDR2 FQNNGV. This CDR3 is 17 amino acids long. DNA for the CDR3: TGTGCCAGCAGCTTCGACAGGGGGCAAAGGATGAACACTGAAGCTTTCTTT. It codes for CASSFDRGQRMNTEAFF.

This clone was picked up one time. This chain links TRBV5-1 with TRBJ1-2, with D maybe TRBD1 (5 bases). The CDR3 spans 14 residues. From germline, CDR1 is SGHRS and CDR2 YFSETQ. The V gene lost 0 bases and the J gene lost 8 bases, with 14 bases spanning the gap. The CDR3 here is CASSLDGGGYGYTF. The CDR3 nucleotides read TGCGCCAGCAGCTTGGACGGGGGAGGGTACGGCTACACCTTC.

CDR3 DNA sequence: TGCAGCGTTGAATCAGGGATGAACACTGAAGCTTTCTTT. Protein product: CSVESGMNTEAFF. The rearrangement joins TRBV29-1 to TRBJ1-1, with a weak D call TRBD1 (5 bases). CDR1 and CDR2 from the germline V gene are SQVTM and ANQGSEA. V lost 2 bases, J lost 0 bases, and 7 bases lay in between. CDR3 length: 13 amino acids.

CDR3 DNA: TGTGCCAGCAGTGAAGCGCGGGCCGTGCTCCGGGGCGAACTGTTTTTT. Translation: CASSEARAVLRGELFF. The chain joins TRBV6-1 to TRBJ1-4; TRBD1 is a possible D gene (5 bases). The germline CDR1 and CDR2 sequences are MNHNS and SASEGT. V was trimmed by 0 bases and J by 12 bases, leaving 20 bases between them. CDR3 length: 16 amino acids.

This chain's CDR3 is CASSPGQGDTEAFF. The CDR3 coding sequence is TGCGCCAGCAGCCCGGGACAGGGAGACACTGAAGCTTTCTTT. The gene calls are TRBV5-1 and TRBJ1-1; 9 bases match TRBD1. The trim removed 4 bases at V and 3 bases at J, leaving 4 bases unmatched. Germline CDR1 and CDR2: SGHRS and YFSETQ. The CDR3 length is 14 residues. The entire variable domain, with the rest obtained from reference TRBV5-1 and TRBJ1-1, is as follows: KAGVTQTPRYLIKTRGQQVTLSCSPISGHRSVSWYQQTPGQGLQFLFEYFSETQRNKGNFPGRFSGRQFSNSRSEMNVSTLELGDSALYLCASSPGQGDTEAFFGQGTRLTVV.

The chain has TRBV21-1 and TRBJ1-1. TRBV21-1 is a known pseudogene. The CDR3 length is 15 residues. Written as DNA, the CDR3 is TGTGCCAGCAGCATGGCGCGAGGACCGAACACTGAAGCTTTCTTT. This codes for CASSMARGPNTEAFF.

This clone was recorded only once. The chain recombines TRBV7-2 with TRBJ2-5; no firm D call. Trimming left V 1 base short and J 4 bases short, with 10 bases between. Germline loops: CDR1 SGHTA, CDR2 FQGNSA. The CDR3 contains 14 residues. In DNA, the CDR3 is TGTGCCAGCAGCTTAGGACCACGGTTAGAGACCCAGTACTTC. It codes for CASSLGPRLETQYF.

V is TRBV27 and J is TRBJ2-1; 11 positions agree with TRBD2. V shed 4 bases and J 13 bases; nucleotides not matched to a gene: 12. Germline values: CDR1 MNHEY, CDR2 SMNVEV (reference sequence). The CDR3 runs 15 residues. The CDR3 coding sequence is TGTGCCAGCAGTTCGGGACGACTAGCGGGACAGGTCCAGTTCTTC. Translating it yields CASSSGRLAGQVQFF.

The gene calls are TRBV5-1 and TRBJ2-2, with D possibly being TRBD1 or TRBD2 (5 bases each). The CDR3 is made up of 14 amino acids. Trimming shortened V by 4 bases and J by 7 bases, and 14 bases separated the two germline ends. The germline CDR1 and CDR2 sequences are SGHRS and YFSETQ. CDR3 sequence reads: CASSVGTEGGELFF. CDR3 DNA: TGCGCCAGCAGCGTAGGGACGGAAGGCGGGGAGCTGTTTTTT.

The count of this clone is one. This chain links TRBV11-1 with TRBJ1-1, with unresolved D. Germline-derived CDR1 and CDR2 are SGHAT and FQDESV (reference sequence). Trimming left V 4 bases short and J 2 bases short, with 8 bases between. The CDR3 totals 13 residues. In DNA, the CDR3 is TGTGCCAGCAGCTCCCTCGGTAACACTGAAGCTTTCTTT. It codes for CASSSLGNTEAFF.

V gene TRBV7-6 combines with J gene TRBJ2-3; D gene uncertain. The CDR3 totals 15 residues. With 1 base removed from V and 0 bases from J, the gap between germline ends came to 8 bases. The germline V gene encodes CDR1 SGHVS and CDR2 FNYEAQ. This CDR3 is CASSLVQSSTDTQYF. CDR3 DNA sequence: TGTGCCAGCAGCTTAGTCCAATCTAGCACAGATACGCAGTATTTT.

There are a few counts of this clone. CDR3 protein: CASIRGRSPGANVLTF. The CDR3 DNA sequence: TGTGCCAGTATCCGGGGCAGGTCCCCTGGGGCCAACGTCCTGACTTTC. This sequence joins TRBV19 and TRBJ2-6; perhaps D is TRBD1 or TRBD2 (5 bases each). Trimming took off 7 bases at V and 2 bases at J, with 15 bases between the two ends. Germline V gene lookup returns CDR1 LNHDA and CDR2 SQIVND (reference sequence). CDR3 length: 16 amino acids.

This chain connects TRBV10-3 to TRBJ1-2; 7 bases fit TRBD1. The V gene's germline CDR1 is ENHRY and CDR2 SYGVKD. There are 14 residues in the CDR3. The ends lost 5 bases at V and 4 bases at J; junction bases unmatched: 7. The CDR3 nucleotides are TGTGCCATCAGTCAGGGGGAGGGAACCTATGGCTACACCTTC. Translation gives CAISQGEGTYGYTF.

The chain recombines TRBV1 with TRBJ2-7; TRBD2, the D gene given by the table, was not confirmed from the DNA. TRBV1 is termed a pseudogene. The CDR3 sequence is 16 residues long. The DNA of the CDR3 is TGCACCAGCAGCCCCCCCGGCCTAGCGATATCCTACGAGCAGTACTTC. Its protein product is CTSSPPGLAISYEQYF.

V usage is TRBV9 and J usage is TRBJ1-1; 9 positions match TRBD1. Trimming at V came to 0 bases and at J to 1 base, leaving 7 bases not matched to a gene. This CDR3 contains 17 residues. Germline CDR1 and CDR2: SGDLS and YYNGEE. CDR3 bases: TGTGCCAGCAGCGTAGATAACCCGGGACAGGGGAACACTGAAGCTTTCTTT. Its protein product is CASSVDNPGQGNTEAFF.

This clone was observed a handful of times. The chain combines TRBV3-1 (or the pseudogene TRBV3-2) with TRBJ2-3, with D tentatively TRBD1 or TRBD2 (5 bases each). The ends were cut back, 3 bases at V and 8 bases at J, with 15 bases in the middle. The CDR3 covers 14 residues. Germline CDR1 LGHDT, CDR2 YNNKEL (reference sequence). The CDR3 DNA reads TGTGCCAGCAGCCACCCGGAGAGGGGTAGTACGCAGTATTTT. Translated, it gives CASSHPERGSTQYF.

V and J are TRBV6-1 and TRBJ1-5, with TRBD1 matching over 9 bases. Germline loops: CDR1 MNHNS, CDR2 SASEGT. The junction had 12 bases not matched to a gene; V was cut back by 4 bases and J by 2 bases. There are 18 residues in the CDR3. The CDR3 here is CASSVQTGGGGRNQPQHF. DNA for the CDR3: TGTGCCAGCAGTGTCCAGACAGGGGGTGGGGGGCGCAATCAGCCCCAGCATTTT.

This clone has more than one count but fewer than ten. The chain combines TRBV2 with TRBJ1-3; D not certain. The V gene lost 1 base and the J gene lost 4 bases, with 5 bases spanning the gap. The CDR3 contains 13 residues. CDR1 SNHLY and CDR2 FYNNEI come from the germline V gene. The CDR3 nucleotides read TGTGCCAGCAGTGAAGAGAGGGGAAACACCATATATTTT. Translating it yields CASSEERGNTIYF.

The gene calls are TRBV7-2 and TRBJ2-2; the D call may be TRBD1 or TRBD2 (5 bases each). Germline V gene data show CDR1 as SGHTA and CDR2 as FQGNSA. The CDR3 extends over 17 amino acids. Trimming left V 4 bases short and J 3 bases short, with 18 bases between. CDR3 nucleotides: TGTGCCAGCAGCTCCGGCTCAGGGCTCGGGGACACCGGGGAGCTGTTTTTT. It translates to CASSSGSGLGDTGELFF.